A single sample is the source of the 18 T cell receptor beta chains below, sequenced in a study of Ad26.COV2.S vaccination and SARS-CoV-2 variants. Generated by immunoSEQ multiplex PCR, the TCRdb table keeps only in-frame clones and is missing some. The data show a few hundred thousand clones, roughly 90% seen once. Documented treatment: about 20 received Ad26.COV2.S at low or high dose, single or two shots; a few received placebo; per-sample allocation not given. Specimens were obtained on day 63 following the first vaccine or placebo injection. The source was peripheral blood, collected in a trial of Ad26.COV2.S vaccine versus placebo. Receptors were obtained from a person between 18 and 65 years old who received the Ad26.COV2.S COVID-19 vaccine or a placebo.

Only a few counts were recorded for this clone. The chain uses TRBV6-2 or TRBV6-3 and TRBJ2-7; TRBD2 is a possible D gene (6 bases). The CDR3 has 16 amino acids. Germline-derived CDR1 and CDR2 are MNHEY and SVGEGT. V shed 0 bases and J shed 3 bases, with 15 bases lying between them. The CDR3 region is CASSYSISGGDYEQYF. CDR3 DNA sequence: TGTGCCAGCAGTTACTCGATTTCCGGGGGAGACTACGAGCAGTACTTC.

This clone was observed a single time. This chain uses TRBV28 with TRBJ1-5; D uncertain. The V and J ends lost 2 bases and 4 bases respectively, with 18 bases between them. CDR1 is MDHEN and CDR2 is SYDVKM in the germline V gene. The CDR3 is 17 amino acids. The CDR3 loop is CASSLRPVPSINQPQHF. CDR3 DNA: TGTGCCAGCAGTTTAAGGCCCGTTCCTTCCATTAATCAGCCCCAGCATTTT.

This clone was detected only once. The chain joins TRBV9 to TRBJ2-2; 8 bases align to TRBD1. The CDR3 totals 17 residues. Germline CDR1 reads SGDLS; CDR2 reads YYNGEE. Trimming cost V 0 bases and J 5 bases; bases outside gene matches: 9. The CDR3 is CASSVATGGWRTGELFF. The DNA for the CDR3 is TGTGCCAGCAGCGTAGCTACAGGGGGTTGGAGAACCGGGGAGCTGTTTTTT.

About this clone: The sample holds other DNA sequences that translate to the same CDR3. This chain connects TRBV5-1 to TRBJ2-7, with D unclear. Germline V CDR1 and CDR2: SGHRS, YFSETQ. The V end lost 0 bases, the J end lost 3 bases, and 7 bases lay between the germline ends. The CDR3 runs 13 residues. As DNA, the CDR3 is TGCGCCAGCAGCTTGGCCGGCCGCTACGAGCAGTACTTC. Encoded protein: CASSLAGRYEQYF.

This chain connects TRBV5-4 to TRBJ1-4, with D maybe TRBD1 (5 bases). V lost 4 bases and J 0 bases, leaving 10 bases between the germline ends. Germline V gene data show CDR1 as SGHNT and CDR2 as YYREEE (reference sequence). This CDR3 region has 15 residues. CDR3 sequence reads: CASSAKGTTNEKLFF. The CDR3 bases are TGTGCCAGCAGCGCGAAGGGGACAACTAATGAAAAACTGTTTTTT.

The chain is built from TRBV7-9 and TRBJ2-2, with D uncertain. The CDR3 sequence is 15 residues long. Germline CDR1 is SEHNR and CDR2 is FQNEAQ (reference sequence). Trimming stripped 1 base from V and 4 bases from J, with 10 bases between. The DNA for the CDR3 is TGTGCCAGCAGCTTAGGGGCAGTGGGCACCGGGGAGCTGTTTTTT. Amino acids: CASSLGAVGTGELFF.

The chain carries TRBV9 and TRBJ2-5; the D gene is possibly TRBD2 (5 bases). Looked up from germline, CDR1 is SGDLS and CDR2 is YYNGEE. V lost 4 bases and J 4 bases, leaving 17 bases between the germline ends. The length of the CDR3 is 15 residues. In DNA, the CDR3 is TGTGCCAGCAGCACGGGAAGTAGCGTACGAGAGACCCAGTACTTC. Protein product: CASSTGSSVRETQYF.

The rearrangement uses TRBV30 and TRBJ2-5; TRBD1 agrees at 8 bases. The V gene end was trimmed by 3 bases and the J gene end by 5 bases; junction bases not matched to a gene: 14. The CDR3 contains 16 residues. CDR1 and CDR2 from the germline V gene are GTSNPN and SVGIG (reference sequence). The CDR3 DNA is TGTGCCTGGAGGTCCCCGGGCTCGACAGGGGTCGAGACCCAGTACTTC. Protein product: CAWRSPGSTGVETQYF.

This sequence joins TRBV19 and TRBJ2-2; D is possibly TRBD2 (6 bases). CDR3 length equals 17 residues. Trimming took off 3 bases at V and 0 bases at J, with 14 bases between the two ends. Germline V gene sequence: CDR1 LNHDA, CDR2 SQIVND (reference sequence). The CDR3 DNA reads as TGTGCCAGTAGTATGATGGTTATAGCGGCGAACACCGGGGAGCTGTTTTTT. It specifies CASSMMVIAANTGELFF. The complete variable domain, with remaining parts taken from reference TRBV19 and TRBJ2-2, reads DGGITQSPKYLFRKEGQNVTLSCEQNLNHDAMYWYRQDPGQGLRLIYYSQIVNDFQKGDIAEGYSVSREKKESFPLTVTSAQKNPTAFYLCASSMMVIAANTGELFFGEGSRLTVL.

CDR3 residues: CASSKDKLAGATDTQYF. The CDR3 nucleotides are TGTGCCAGCAGCAAAGATAAGCTAGCGGGAGCCACAGATACGCAGTATTTT. The chain has TRBV21-1 and TRBJ2-3; TRBD2, the D gene given by the table, was not confirmed from the DNA. TRBV21-1 is termed a pseudogene. The CDR3 contains 17 residues.

This chain connects TRBV19 to TRBJ2-1; D is ambiguous. Between the trimmed V and J ends, which lost 7 bases and 9 bases, there was a span of 10 bases. Germline V gene lookup returns CDR1 LNHDA and CDR2 SQIVND (reference sequence). This CDR3 spans 11 amino acids. The CDR3 loop reads CASTLVREQFF. For the CDR3, the DNA is TGTGCCAGTACCCTTGTTCGTGAGCAGTTCTTC.

The chain employs TRBV7-2 and TRBJ2-1; 7 nucleotides agree with TRBD2. The CDR3 is made up of 16 amino acids. Trimming at V came to 5 bases and at J to 9 bases, leaving 16 bases not matched to a gene. Germline-derived CDR1 and CDR2 are SGHTA and FQGNSA. CDR3 amino acids: CASSPRVSGMGVEQFF. The CDR3 DNA reads as TGTGCCAGCAGCCCCCGTGTGAGCGGGATGGGGGTTGAGCAGTTCTTC.

The chain is built from TRBV30 and TRBJ1-3; TRBD1 matches 8 bases. The germline V gene encodes CDR1 GTSNPN and CDR2 SVGIG (reference sequence). The length of the CDR3 is 13 residues. The ends lost 3 bases at V and 9 bases at J; junction bases unmatched: 7. Here the CDR3 reads CAWRDRGWVTIYF. In nucleotides, the CDR3 is TGTGCCTGGAGAGACAGGGGTTGGGTCACCATATATTTT.

The chain links TRBV6-1 to TRBJ2-1, with D perhaps TRBD2 (6 bases). Trimming removed 6 bases at V and 4 bases at J, with 13 bases between. CDR1 is MNHNS, CDR2 SASEGT, per germline. The CDR3 covers 14 residues. The DNA for the CDR3 is TGTGCCAGCAGCGACGGGAGAGGTTACAATGAGCAGTTCTTC. Translating gives CASSDGRGYNEQFF.

The chain employs TRBV30 and TRBJ1-1; TRBD1 might be the D (5 bases). This CDR3 comprises 12 residues. V lost 2 bases to trimming and J lost 4 bases, with 8 bases between them. Germline V gives CDR1 GTSNPN, CDR2 SVGIG (reference sequence). The CDR3 region has the DNA TGTGCCTGGAGTTCGGGGCCCACTGAAGCTTTCTTT. Amino acids: CAWSSGPTEAFF.

J is TRBJ1-4 and V is TRBV5-4; possibly TRBD1 for D (6 bases). This CDR3 is 14 amino acids long. V was trimmed by 4 bases and J by 4 bases, leaving 11 bases between them. The germline gives CDR1 SGHNT, CDR2 YYREEE (reference sequence). Here the CDR3 DNA reads TGTGCCAGCAGCCCTGACAGGTTTAATGAAAAACTGTTTTTT. Translated: CASSPDRFNEKLFF. The entire variable domain, with the rest obtained from reference TRBV5-4 and TRBJ1-4, is as follows: ETGVTQSPTHLIKTRGQQVTLRCSSQSGHNTVSWYQQALGQGPQFIFQYYREEENGRGNFPPRFSGLQFPNYSSELNVNALELDDSALYLCASSPDRFNEKLFFGSGTQLSVL.

On this clone itself: Other DNA sequences of this sample code for an identical CDR3. The V gene is TRBV5-4, the J gene TRBJ2-7; D call uncertain. Germline V lookup: CDR1 SGHNT, CDR2 YYREEE (reference sequence). Trimming pared 0 bases from V and 3 bases from J, leaving 1 base between. The CDR3 is 11 residues long. The CDR3 region has the DNA TGTGCCAGCAGCTTGGGCTACGAGCAGTACTTC. It is translated as CASSLGYEQYF.

This chain connects TRBV19 to TRBJ2-7, with 9 nucleotides matching TRBD2. After removal of 4 bases from V and 2 bases from J, the junction contained 3 bases not matched to a gene. CDR3 length: 14 amino acids. The germline V gene has CDR1 LNHDA and CDR2 SQIVND (reference sequence). The CDR3 sequence is CASSSAGGAYEQYF. DNA for the CDR3: TGTGCCAGTAGTAGTGCGGGAGGGGCCTACGAGCAGTACTTC.